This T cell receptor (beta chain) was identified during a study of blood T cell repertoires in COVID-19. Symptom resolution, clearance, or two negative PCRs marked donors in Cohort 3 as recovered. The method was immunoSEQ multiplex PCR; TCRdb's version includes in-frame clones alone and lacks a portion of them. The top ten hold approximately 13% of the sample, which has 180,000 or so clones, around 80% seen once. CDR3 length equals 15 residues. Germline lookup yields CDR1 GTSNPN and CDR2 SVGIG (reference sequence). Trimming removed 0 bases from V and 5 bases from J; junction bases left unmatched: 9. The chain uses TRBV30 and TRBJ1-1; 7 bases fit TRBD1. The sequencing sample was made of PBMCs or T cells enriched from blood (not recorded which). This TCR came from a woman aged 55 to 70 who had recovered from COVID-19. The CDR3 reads CAWSVGTASGTEAFF. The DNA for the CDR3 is TGTGCCTGGAGTGTAGGGACAGCAAGTGGGACTGAAGCTTTCTTT. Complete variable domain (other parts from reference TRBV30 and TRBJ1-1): SQTIHQWPATLVQPVGSPLSLECTVEGTSNPNLYWYRQAAGRGLQLLFYSVGIGQISSEVPQNLSASRPQDRQFILSSKKLLLSDSGFYLCAWSVGTASGTEAFFGQGTRLTVV.